This TCR beta chain came from a study of T-cell memory formation after mild COVID-19. This CDR3 has 16 residues. One entry per CDR3 protein results from TCRdb running MiXCR on the 5' RACE reads. The sample includes about 340,000 distinct CDR3 sequences, about 15% of them seen just once. The chain uses TRBV21-1 and TRBJ2-5; TRBD2, the table's D call, lacks a check against the DNA. TRBV21-1 is labeled a pseudogene. Sequenced material: PBMCs or a T cell subset sorted from them (not recorded which). The clonotype was recovered from a man aged 18 to 29 who had mild COVID-19 (a few samples of this study predate the infection). Cell type and time point are not known. CDR3 sequence reads: CASSKGIAGMEETQYF. The CDR3, as DNA: TGTGCCAGCAGCAAAGGGATAGCGGGGATGGAAGAGACCCAGTACTTC.